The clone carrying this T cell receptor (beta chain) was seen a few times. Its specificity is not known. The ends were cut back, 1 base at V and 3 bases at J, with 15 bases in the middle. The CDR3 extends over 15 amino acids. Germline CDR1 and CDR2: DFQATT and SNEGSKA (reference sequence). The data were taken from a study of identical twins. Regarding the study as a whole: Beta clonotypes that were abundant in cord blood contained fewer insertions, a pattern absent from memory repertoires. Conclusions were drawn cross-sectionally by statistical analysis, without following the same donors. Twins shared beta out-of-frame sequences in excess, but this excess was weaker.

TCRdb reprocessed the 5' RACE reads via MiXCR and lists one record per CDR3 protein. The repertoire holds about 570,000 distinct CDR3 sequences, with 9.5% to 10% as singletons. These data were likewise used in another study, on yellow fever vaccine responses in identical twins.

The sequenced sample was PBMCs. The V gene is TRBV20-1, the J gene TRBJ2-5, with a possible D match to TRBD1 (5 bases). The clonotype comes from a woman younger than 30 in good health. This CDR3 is CSARGEGVLEETQYF. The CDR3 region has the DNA TGCAGTGCTAGAGGGGAAGGGGTTCTCGAAGAGACCCAGTACTTC.